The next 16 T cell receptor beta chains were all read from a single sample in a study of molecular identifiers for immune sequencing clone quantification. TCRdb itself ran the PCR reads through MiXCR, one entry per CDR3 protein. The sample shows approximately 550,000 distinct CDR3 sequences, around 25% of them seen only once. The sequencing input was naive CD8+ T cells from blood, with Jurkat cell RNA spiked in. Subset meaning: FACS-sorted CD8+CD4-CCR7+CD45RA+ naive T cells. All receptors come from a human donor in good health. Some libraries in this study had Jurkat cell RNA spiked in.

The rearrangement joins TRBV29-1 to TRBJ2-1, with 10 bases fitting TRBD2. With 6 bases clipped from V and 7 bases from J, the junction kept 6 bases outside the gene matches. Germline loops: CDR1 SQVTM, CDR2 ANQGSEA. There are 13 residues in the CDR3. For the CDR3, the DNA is TGCAGCGTCTGTCTAGCGGGAGCTAATGAGCAGTTCTTC. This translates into CSVCLAGANEQFF.

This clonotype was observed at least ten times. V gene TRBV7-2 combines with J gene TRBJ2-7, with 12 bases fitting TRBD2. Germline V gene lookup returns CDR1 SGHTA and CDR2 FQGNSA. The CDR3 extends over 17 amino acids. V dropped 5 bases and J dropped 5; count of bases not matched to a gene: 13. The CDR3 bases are TGTGCCAGCAGCGATGATACCTCCCGACTAGCGGGAGACGAGCAGTACTTC. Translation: CASSDDTSRLAGDEQYF.

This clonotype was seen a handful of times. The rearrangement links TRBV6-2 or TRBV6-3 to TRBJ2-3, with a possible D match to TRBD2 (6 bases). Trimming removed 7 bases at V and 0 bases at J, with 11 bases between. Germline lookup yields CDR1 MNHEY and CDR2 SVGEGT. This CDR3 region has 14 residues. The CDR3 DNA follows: TGTGCCAGCAAGGACTACCTCAGCACAGATACGCAGTATTTT. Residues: CASKDYLSTDTQYF.

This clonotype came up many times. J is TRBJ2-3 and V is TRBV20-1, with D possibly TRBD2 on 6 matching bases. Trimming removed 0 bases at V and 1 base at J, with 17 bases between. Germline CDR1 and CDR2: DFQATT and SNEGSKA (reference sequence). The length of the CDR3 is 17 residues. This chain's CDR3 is CSARDWEAGERTDTQYF. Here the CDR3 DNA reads TGCAGTGCTAGAGATTGGGAAGCGGGCGAACGCACAGATACGCAGTATTTT.

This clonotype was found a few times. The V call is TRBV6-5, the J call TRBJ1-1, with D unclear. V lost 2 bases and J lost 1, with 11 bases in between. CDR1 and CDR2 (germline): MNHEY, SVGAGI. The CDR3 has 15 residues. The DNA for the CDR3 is TGTGCCAGCAGTTACGGGGAGACCTGGAACACTGAAGCTTTCTTT. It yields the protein CASSYGETWNTEAFF.

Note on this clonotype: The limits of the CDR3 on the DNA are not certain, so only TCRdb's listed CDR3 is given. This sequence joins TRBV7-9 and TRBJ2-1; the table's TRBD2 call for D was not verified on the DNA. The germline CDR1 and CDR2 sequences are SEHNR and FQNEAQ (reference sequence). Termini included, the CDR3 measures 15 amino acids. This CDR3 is CASSFLWEGSNEQFF.

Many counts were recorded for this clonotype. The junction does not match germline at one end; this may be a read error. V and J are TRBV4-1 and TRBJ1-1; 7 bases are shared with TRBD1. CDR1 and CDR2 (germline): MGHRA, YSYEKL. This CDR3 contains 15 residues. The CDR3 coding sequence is TGTGCCAGCAGTTTATGGACAGGCGAGAACACTGAAGCTTTCTTT. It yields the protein CASSLWTGENTEAFF.

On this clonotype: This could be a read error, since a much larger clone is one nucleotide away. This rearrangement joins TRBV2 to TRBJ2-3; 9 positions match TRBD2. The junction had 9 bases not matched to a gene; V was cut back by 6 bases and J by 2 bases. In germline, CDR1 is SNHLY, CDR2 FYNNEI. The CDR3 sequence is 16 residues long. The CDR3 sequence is CASRRGGGAPTDTQYF. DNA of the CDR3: TGTGCCAGCAGGAGGGGCGGGGGGGCCCCCACAGATACGCAGTATTTT.

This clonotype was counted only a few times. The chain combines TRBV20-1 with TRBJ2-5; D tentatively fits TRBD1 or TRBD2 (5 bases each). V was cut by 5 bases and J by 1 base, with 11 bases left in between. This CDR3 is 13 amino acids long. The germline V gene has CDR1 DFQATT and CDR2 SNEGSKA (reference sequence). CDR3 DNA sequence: TGCAGTGCTCCTGGGGCGGGCCAAGAGACCCAGTACTTC. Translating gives CSAPGAGQETQYF.

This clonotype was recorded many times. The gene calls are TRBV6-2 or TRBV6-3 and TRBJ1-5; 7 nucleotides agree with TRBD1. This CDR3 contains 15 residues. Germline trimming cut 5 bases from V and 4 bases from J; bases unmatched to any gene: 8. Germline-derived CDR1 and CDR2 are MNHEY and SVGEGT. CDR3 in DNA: TGTGCCAGCAGTCCGACAGGGTTGGGAAATCAGCCCCAGCATTTT. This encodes CASSPTGLGNQPQHF.

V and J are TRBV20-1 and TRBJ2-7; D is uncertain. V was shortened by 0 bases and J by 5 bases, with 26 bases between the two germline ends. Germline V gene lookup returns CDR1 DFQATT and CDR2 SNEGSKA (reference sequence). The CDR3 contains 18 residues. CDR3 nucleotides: TGCAGTGCTAGAGATCTGTGGACGGACGCCTATTCCGTCGACGAGCAGTACTTC. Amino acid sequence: CSARDLWTDAYSVDEQYF.

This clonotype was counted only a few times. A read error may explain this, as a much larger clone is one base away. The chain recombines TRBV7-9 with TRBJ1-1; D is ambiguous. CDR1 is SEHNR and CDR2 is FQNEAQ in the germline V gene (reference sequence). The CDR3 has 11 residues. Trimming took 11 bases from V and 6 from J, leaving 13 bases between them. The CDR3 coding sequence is TGTGCCGGCACGGACCGTCCTGAAGCTTTCTTT. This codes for CAGTDRPEAFF.

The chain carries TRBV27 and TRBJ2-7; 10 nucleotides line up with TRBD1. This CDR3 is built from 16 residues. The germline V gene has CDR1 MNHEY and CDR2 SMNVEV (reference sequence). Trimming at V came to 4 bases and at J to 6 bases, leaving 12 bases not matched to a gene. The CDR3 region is CASSSRLGTGASEQYF. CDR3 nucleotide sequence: TGTGCCAGCAGTTCACGTCTGGGGACAGGGGCTAGCGAGCAGTACTTC.

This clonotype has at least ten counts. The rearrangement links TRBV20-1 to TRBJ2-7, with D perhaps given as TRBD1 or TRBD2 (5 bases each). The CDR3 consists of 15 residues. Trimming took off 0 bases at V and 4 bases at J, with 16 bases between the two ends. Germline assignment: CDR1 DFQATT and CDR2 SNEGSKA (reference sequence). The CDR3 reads CSARDLMGVGYEQYF. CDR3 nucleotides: TGCAGTGCTAGAGATCTCATGGGGGTTGGGTACGAGCAGTACTTC.

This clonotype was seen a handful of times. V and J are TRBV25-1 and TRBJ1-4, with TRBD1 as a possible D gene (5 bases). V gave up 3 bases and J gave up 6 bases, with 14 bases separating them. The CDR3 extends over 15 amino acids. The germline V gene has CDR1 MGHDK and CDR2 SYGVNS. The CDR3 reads CASSEYGDLYEKLFF. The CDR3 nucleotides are TGTGCCAGCAGTGAGTACGGGGACCTCTATGAAAAACTGTTTTTT.

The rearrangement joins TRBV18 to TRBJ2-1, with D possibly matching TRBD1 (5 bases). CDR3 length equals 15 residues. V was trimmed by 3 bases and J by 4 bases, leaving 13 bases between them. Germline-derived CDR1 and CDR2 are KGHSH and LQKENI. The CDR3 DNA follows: TGTGCCAGCTCACCGGGCCCAGGGTCTTACAATGAGCAGTTCTTC. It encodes CASSPGPGSYNEQFF.